A single sample gave rise to the 26 T cell receptor beta chains below, sequenced in a study of blood T cell repertoires in COVID-19. Produced via immunoSEQ multiplex PCR; TCRdb's table is partial and in-frame only. The repertoire holds almost 400,000 clones, about 90% seen once, with 1.5% to 2% in the top ten. What was sequenced was PBMCs or T cells enriched from blood (not recorded which). Every receptor here comes from a woman aged 25 to 39 who had recovered from COVID-19.

CDR3 protein: CASSQRITGYGYTF. In nucleotides, the CDR3 is TGTGCCAGCAGTCAGAGAATCACAGGGTATGGCTACACCTTC. The chain combines TRBV3-1 (or the pseudogene TRBV3-2) with TRBJ1-2; D may be TRBD1 (6 bases). CDR3 size: 14 residues. Germline V gene data show CDR1 as LGHDT and CDR2 as YNNKEL (reference sequence). V lost 6 bases and J lost 5, with 16 bases in between.

The chain recombines TRBV19 with TRBJ1-1; D is undetermined. CDR1 is LNHDA, CDR2 SQIVND, per germline (reference sequence). Trimming cost V 4 bases and J 8 bases, with 11 bases left between them. This CDR3 has 12 amino acids. The CDR3 coding sequence is TGTGCCAGTAGTACGCCTACGCCAGAAGCTTTCTTT. It codes for CASSTPTPEAFF. Full variable domain (outside the CDR3, taken from reference TRBV19 and TRBJ1-1): DGGITQSPKYLFRKEGQNVTLSCEQNLNHDAMYWYRQDPGQGLRLIYYSQIVNDFQKGDIAEGYSVSREKKESFPLTVTSAQKNPTAFYLCASSTPTPEAFFGQGTRLTVV.

The chain joins TRBV4-1 to TRBJ1-6; D is perhaps TRBD1 (5 bases). V was cut by 0 bases and J by 8 bases, with 14 bases left in between. This CDR3 region has 16 residues. The V gene's germline CDR1 is MGHRA and CDR2 YSYEKL. The CDR3 nucleotides are TGCGCCAGCAGCCAAGATCCTGGGCAGGGATATTCACCCCTCCACTTT. Translated, it gives CASSQDPGQGYSPLHF.

The J gene is TRBJ1-2, the V gene TRBV2, with TRBD1 matching 10 bases. Germline V gene data show CDR1 as SNHLY and CDR2 as FYNNEI. The CDR3 is 14 residues long. Unmatched junction bases numbered 8, after V lost 6 bases and J lost 7 bases. The CDR3 spells CASRPGQGMAGYTF. In DNA form, the CDR3 reads TGTGCCAGCAGGCCGGGACAGGGGATGGCTGGCTACACCTTC.

A single count supports this clone. The chain carries TRBV28 and TRBJ1-3; 10 bases map to TRBD1. CDR1 MDHEN and CDR2 SYDVKM come from the germline V gene. The junction had 8 bases not matched to a gene; V was cut back by 6 bases and J by 6 bases. This CDR3 region has 15 residues. For the CDR3, the DNA is TGTGCCAGCAGCACTGACAGGGGGCTAGTAAACACCATATATTTT. Protein: CASSTDRGLVNTIYF. Combining the CDR3 with reference TRBV28 and TRBJ1-3 gives the whole variable domain DVKVTQSSRYLVKRTGEKVFLECVQDMDHENMFWYRQDPGLGLRLIYFSYDVKMKEKGDIPEGYSVSREKKERFSLILESASTNQTSMYLCASSTDRGLVNTIYFGEGSWLTVV.

This chain connects TRBV28 to TRBJ2-1, with TRBD2 identical over 8 bases. The CDR3 contains 17 residues. Germline V lookup: CDR1 MDHEN, CDR2 SYDVKM. V dropped 6 bases and J dropped 12; count of bases not matched to a gene: 22. Written as DNA, the CDR3 is TGTGCCAGCAGCACCAATAGCGGGACGATTCCATGGAGCCGGCAGTTCTTC. This codes for CASSTNSGTIPWSRQFF.

This sequence joins TRBV4-1 and TRBJ2-7; maybe TRBD1 (6 bases). CDR3 size: 15 residues. The V end lost 0 bases, the J end lost 3 bases, and 12 bases lay between the germline ends. The germline CDR1 and CDR2 sequences are MGHRA and YSYEKL. CDR3 DNA sequence: TGCGCCAGCAGCCAAGAGGTAACAGGGATCTACGAGCAGTACTTC. This codes for CASSQEVTGIYEQYF.

The chain has TRBV10-1 and TRBJ2-7; 8 bases are shared with TRBD2. V shed 5 bases, J shed 6 bases, and the junction held 6 bases outside the gene matches. CDR3 length equals 13 residues. The germline CDR1 and CDR2 sequences are WNHNN and SYGVQD (reference sequence). The CDR3, as DNA: TGCGCCAGCAGTATCGGACTAGCTACCGAGCAGTACTTC. It specifies CASSIGLATEQYF.

This sequence joins TRBV7-8 and TRBJ2-3; 8 bases agree with TRBD2. The CDR3 is 20 amino acids. The germline V gene encodes CDR1 SGHVS and CDR2 FQNEAQ. V trimming: 2 bases; J trimming: 3 bases; junction bases outside the gene matches: 19. This CDR3 reads CASSLPPGGGPASRTDTQYF. In DNA, the CDR3 is TGTGCCAGCAGCTTACCCCCCGGCGGGGGGCCCGCGTCAAGAACAGATACGCAGTATTTT.

The chain combines TRBV21-1 with TRBJ1-1; TRBD1, the table's D call, lacks a check against the DNA. TRBV21-1 is shown as a pseudogene. This CDR3 has 16 residues. The CDR3 DNA reads TGTGCCAGCAGCAAAGACTTGGGGGCTCTGGGGTCTGAAGCTTTCTTT. Its protein product is CASSKDLGALGSEAFF.

The rearrangement uses TRBV2 and TRBJ2-1, with 9 bases that match TRBD1. Germline V gene data show CDR1 as SNHLY and CDR2 as FYNNEI. The CDR3 has 14 residues. V was clipped by 9 bases and J by 10 bases; unmatched bases: 13. The CDR3 coding sequence is TGTGCCAGAAGGAGGAACAGGGGGCGCGGGGAGCAGTTCTTC. The encoded protein is CARRRNRGRGEQFF.

The J gene is TRBJ1-2, the V gene TRBV4-2; 11 bases map to TRBD1. The germline V gene encodes CDR1 LGHNA and CDR2 YNFKEQ. This CDR3 has 15 residues. Trimming at V came to 3 bases and at J to 3 bases, leaving 3 bases not matched to a gene. CDR3 coding DNA: TGTGCCAGCAGCCACGGACAGGGGGCAGACTATGGCTACACCTTC. Protein product: CASSHGQGADYGYTF.

The CDR3 is CASSSYGVHNQPQHF. In DNA form, the CDR3 reads TGTGCCAGCAGTTCGTACGGGGTGCACAATCAGCCCCAGCATTTT. The rearrangement links TRBV7-2 to TRBJ1-5; D gene unclear. Germline CDR1 and CDR2: SGHTA and FQGNSA. V dropped 6 bases and J dropped 3 bases, with 15 bases sitting between them. The CDR3 has 15 residues.

V and J are TRBV10-2 and TRBJ1-2; 10 bases line up with TRBD1. V trimming: 6 bases; J trimming: 4 bases; junction bases outside the gene matches: 5. This CDR3 contains 14 residues. CDR1 WSHSY and CDR2 SAAADI come from the germline V gene. The CDR3 loop is CASRETGGGYGYTF. The CDR3 nucleotides read TGCGCCAGCAGAGAGACAGGGGGCGGCTATGGCTACACCTTC.

V is TRBV7-8 and J is TRBJ1-4; D is ambiguous. Trimming cost V 5 bases and J 5 bases, with 15 bases left between them. Germline loops: CDR1 SGHVS, CDR2 FQNEAQ. CDR3 size: 15 residues. The CDR3 bases are TGTGCCAGCAGCCCCCCGGTGGGCCTAAATGAAAAACTGTTTTTT. It encodes CASSPPVGLNEKLFF.

The rearrangement links TRBV28 to TRBJ2-7; 9 bases agree with TRBD1. Looked up from germline, CDR1 is MDHEN and CDR2 is SYDVKM. V shed 1 base, J shed 3 bases, and the junction held 7 bases outside the gene matches. The CDR3 is 16 amino acids. Here the CDR3 reads CASSLSTGQGNYEQYF. CDR3 nucleotides: TGTGCCAGCAGTTTATCAACCGGACAGGGGAACTACGAGCAGTACTTC.

The chain is built from TRBV3-1 (or the pseudogene TRBV3-2) and TRBJ1-6; D possibly corresponds to TRBD1 (5 bases). This CDR3 is built from 17 residues. The germline V gene encodes CDR1 LGHDT and CDR2 YNNKEL (reference sequence). V lost 1 base and J lost 0, with 10 bases in between. As DNA, the CDR3 is TGTGCCAGCAGCCAAGCGGGGGGGAGCTCCTATAATTCACCCCTCCACTTT. It encodes CASSQAGGSSYNSPLHF.

This clone was seen a single time. V usage is TRBV5-1 and J usage is TRBJ1-1, with 7 bases identical to TRBD1. Trimming took 7 bases from V and 3 from J; bases not matched to a gene: 6. The germline V gene has CDR1 SGHRS and CDR2 YFSETQ. This CDR3 region has 13 residues. The CDR3 reads CASRPTGDTEAFF. The CDR3 DNA is TGCGCCAGCCGCCCCACAGGGGACACTGAAGCTTTCTTT.

The chain has TRBV5-1 and TRBJ1-5; 7 bases line up with TRBD1. CDR1 is SGHRS and CDR2 is YFSETQ in the germline V gene. The CDR3 covers 14 residues. J lost 7 bases, V lost 2 bases, and 6 bases had no gene match. CDR3 loop: CASSFTGAGQPQHF. In DNA form, the CDR3 reads TGCGCCAGCAGCTTCACAGGGGCAGGACAGCCCCAGCATTTT.

The CDR3 sequence is CASSYRHQGVEYGYTF. The DNA of the CDR3 is TGTGCCAGCAGTTATCGCCACCAGGGGGTGGAGTATGGCTACACCTTC. The chain couples TRBV27 to TRBJ1-2; 7 bases fit TRBD1. J gave up 5 bases and V 4 bases, and 13 bases lay outside the gene matches. CDR1 and CDR2 (germline): MNHEY, SMNVEV (reference sequence). This CDR3 is 16 amino acids long.

Turning to this clone: The same CDR3 arises from other DNA sequences in this sample as well. The V and J genes are TRBV3-1 (or the pseudogene TRBV3-2) and TRBJ1-1; possible D gene TRBD1, 5 bases. The germline V gene encodes CDR1 LGHDT and CDR2 YNNKEL (reference sequence). V lost 4 bases and J 3 bases, leaving 12 bases between the germline ends. This CDR3 comprises 14 residues. CDR3 nucleotide sequence: TGTGCCAGCAGCCCAACCGGGGGGGACACTGAAGCTTTCTTT. It is translated as CASSPTGGDTEAFF.

The V gene is TRBV27, the J gene TRBJ1-5; D is undetermined. The length of the CDR3 is 17 residues. V was trimmed by 2 bases and J by 0 bases, leaving 14 bases between them. The germline CDR1 and CDR2 sequences are MNHEY and SMNVEV (reference sequence). The CDR3 DNA follows: TGTGCCAGCAGTTTAGGCCCCCCGGAGTATAGCAATCAGCCCCAGCATTTT. It encodes CASSLGPPEYSNQPQHF.

CDR3 residues: CASSSGGIEQYF. The CDR3 coding sequence is TGTGCCAGCAGCTCAGGGGGGATCGAGCAGTACTTC. The chain couples TRBV7-9 to TRBJ2-7, with D possibly matching TRBD1 (7 bases). With 4 bases removed from V and 6 bases from J, the gap between germline ends came to 10 bases. The CDR3 is 12 residues long. Per germline, CDR1 SEHNR and CDR2 FQNEAQ (reference sequence).

The genes are TRBV6-2 or TRBV6-3 and TRBJ1-5; tentatively, D is TRBD1 (5 bases). Germline CDR1 reads MNHEY; CDR2 reads SVGEGT. CDR3 size: 15 residues. The ends were cut back, 5 bases at V and 3 bases at J, with 14 bases in the middle. CDR3 sequence reads: CASSPRGGINQPQHF. The CDR3 DNA reads as TGTGCCAGCAGTCCCCGGGGGGGTATCAATCAGCCCCAGCATTTT.

This clone was seen only once. The chain joins TRBV7-9 to TRBJ1-1, with a tentative D call TRBD1 (6 bases). The V gene's germline CDR1 is SEHNR and CDR2 FQNEAQ (reference sequence). The CDR3 totals 14 residues. V lost 4 bases and J lost 1, with 10 bases in between. CDR3 in amino acids: CASSSQGGNTEAFF. CDR3 coding DNA: TGTGCCAGCAGCTCCCAAGGGGGGAACACTGAAGCTTTCTTT.

This chain joins TRBV5-1 and TRBJ2-2; D is ambiguous. Germline V gives CDR1 SGHRS, CDR2 YFSETQ. The CDR3 contains 15 residues. V lost 2 bases, J lost 1 base, and 9 bases lay in between. For the CDR3, the DNA is TGCGCCAGCAGCTTTTCCCTAGGGAACACCGGGGAGCTGTTTTTT. Translating gives CASSFSLGNTGELFF.